This is a list of T cell receptor beta chains from one sample in a study of identical twins. One entry per CDR3 protein, called by TCRdb with MiXCR from the 5' RACE reads. Of roughly 1,500,000 distinct CDR3 sequences in the sample, roughly 35% were seen once. Sample: cord blood. These receptors were taken from a newborn girl in good health. The CDR3 runs from the conserved cysteine through the conserved F or W. D genes are given only for firm matches. Rows may omit the clone size; those that give it use once, few, many or a size class.

d_call	v_call	clone_size	j_call	cdr3_aa	cdr3_nt
-	TRBV28	-	TRBJ1-2	CASSFRATNYGYTF	TGTGCCAGCAGTTTTCGGGCGACTAACTATGGCTACACCTTC
TRBD2	TRBV6-5	-	TRBJ2-1	CASSRTSGDEQFF	TGTGCCAGCAGCCGGACTAGCGGCGATGAGCAGTTCTTC
-	TRBV15	-	TRBJ2-7	CATSWGRDFNYEQYF	TGTGCCACCAGCTGGGGCCGGGACTTTAACTACGAGCAGTACTTC
TRBD1	TRBV28	few	TRBJ1-5	CASSFDREYNQPQHF	TGTGCCAGCAGTTTCGACAGGGAATACAATCAGCCCCAGCATTTT
TRBD1	TRBV20-1	-	TRBJ1-5	CSAAGQWYQPQHF	TGCAGTGCCGCGGGACAGTGGTATCAGCCCCAGCATTTT
-	TRBV7-2	few	TRBJ1-1	CASSLASTLNTEAFF	TGTGCCAGCAGCTTAGCGTCGACCCTGAACACTGAAGCTTTCTTT
-	TRBV4-1	-	TRBJ2-7	CASSQVAGIYERYF	TGCGCCAGCAGCCAAGTGGCGGGGATCTACGAGCGGTACTTC
-	TRBV12-3/TRBV12-4	few	TRBJ2-4	CASSSESKNIQYF	TGTGCCAGCAGCTCTGAGTCCAAAAACATTCAGTACTTC
TRBD2	TRBV9	-	TRBJ2-5	CASSYGTSGAQETQYF	TGTGCCAGCAGCTACGGGACTAGCGGGGCCCAAGAGACCCAGTACTTC
-	TRBV7-2	few	TRBJ2-7	CASSLGPSSDYYEQYF	TGTGCCAGCAGCCTAGGCCCATCCTCGGACTACTACGAGCAGTACTTC
-	TRBV5-5	-	TRBJ2-1	CASSLGAILYNEQFF	TGTGCCAGCAGCTTGGGAGCGATACTCTACAATGAGCAGTTCTTC
TRBD2	TRBV29-1	few	TRBJ2-7	CSVNGLAPFTYEQYF	TGCAGCGTGAACGGACTAGCGCCTTTCACCTACGAGCAGTACTTC
TRBD2	TRBV5-1	-	TRBJ2-7	CASGLAAGVSYEQYF	TGCGCCAGCGGCTTGGCAGCGGGAGTTTCGTACGAGCAGTACTTC
TRBD1	TRBV28	-	TRBJ1-6	CASSGTGRGGSPLHF	TGTGCCAGCAGTGGGACAGGGCGCGGAGGATCACCCCTCCACTTT
TRBD2	TRBV5-1	few	TRBJ2-7	CASSGSTSGGSSYEQYF	TGCGCCAGCAGTGGTTCCACTAGCGGGGGTAGCTCCTACGAGCAGTACTTC
-	TRBV19	few	TRBJ2-3	CASRIAATDTQYF	TGTGCCAGTAGAATCGCCGCCACAGATACGCAGTATTTT
-	TRBV28	-	TRBJ1-2	CASSTRYRRYGYTF	TGTGCCAGCAGTACCAGGTACAGGCGATATGGCTACACCTTC
TRBD2	TRBV10-3	few	TRBJ2-3	CAISDTGLAGGDTQYF	TGTGCCATCAGTGACACGGGACTAGCGGGAGGAGATACGCAGTATTTT
-	TRBV3-1	-	TRBJ2-7	CASSQDFQGHNEQYF	TGTGCCAGCAGCCAAGATTTCCAGGGCCACAATGAGCAGTACTTC
TRBD2	TRBV19	-	TRBJ2-1	CASSIAAGGHNEQFF	TGTGCCAGTAGTATAGCAGCGGGGGGGCACAATGAGCAGTTCTTC
-	TRBV25-1	few	TRBJ2-3	CASSEDLSTGDPYITDTQYF	TGTGCCAGCAGTGAAGACTTATCGACAGGCGATCCCTATATCACAGATACGCAGTATTTT